Below are 17 T cell receptor beta chains sequenced from a single sample in a study of cytomegalovirus exposure and HLA in healthy donors. Both 60 Vbeta primers and 13 Jbeta primers went into the PCR. Generated by immunoSEQ multiplex PCR, the TCRdb table keeps only in-frame clones and is missing some. Counted here are more than 120,000 clones, roughly 74% occurring once; the ten biggest clones make up about 6.6%. The sequencing input was PBMCs. The source is a woman aged 35 to 49 in good health and CMV-seropositive.

The J gene is TRBJ1-5, the V gene TRBV6-1; 8 bases fit TRBD1. Trimming removed 6 bases from V and 4 bases from J; junction bases left unmatched: 8. Germline V gives CDR1 MNHNS, CDR2 SASEGT. The CDR3 contains 15 residues. For the CDR3, the DNA is TGTGCCAGCAGCTCGACAGGGGAAGGTAATCAGCCCCAGCATTTT. Amino acid sequence: CASSSTGEGNQPQHF.

The J gene is TRBJ2-3, the V gene TRBV29-1; 12 bases map to TRBD2. J was trimmed by 4 bases and V by 2 bases; bases with no gene match: 10. The CDR3 is 17 residues long. Germline assignment: CDR1 SQVTM and CDR2 ANQGSEA. The CDR3 sequence: CSVELRRTSGTPDTQYF. The CDR3 DNA follows: TGCAGCGTTGAACTGCGCAGGACTAGCGGGACCCCAGATACGCAGTATTTT.

The chain uses TRBV18 and TRBJ1-2; no firm D call. Germline CDR1 and CDR2: KGHSH and LQKENI. CDR3 length equals 13 residues. With 6 bases removed from V and 3 bases from J, the gap between germline ends came to 11 bases. The CDR3 nucleotides are TGTGCCAGCTCCGAGCTTTCGTACTATGGCTACACCTTC. This encodes CASSELSYYGYTF.

The chain couples TRBV7-3 to TRBJ2-3; the match to TRBD2 covers 10 bases. CDR3 length equals 15 residues. After removal of 2 bases from V and 8 bases from J, the junction contained 7 bases not matched to a gene. In germline, CDR1 is SGHTA, CDR2 FQGTGA. DNA for the CDR3: TGTGCCAGCAGCTTACTGGCTAGCGGGAGTAGTACGCAGTATTTT. Translating gives CASSLLASGSSTQYF.

The rearrangement joins TRBV2 to TRBJ1-5; D not resolved. Trimming pared 3 bases from V and 3 bases from J, leaving 9 bases between. This CDR3 contains 14 residues. Germline V gene lookup returns CDR1 SNHLY and CDR2 FYNNEI. CDR3 amino acids: CASSDQSYNQPQHF. Written as DNA, the CDR3 is TGTGCCAGCAGTGACCAGTCTTACAATCAGCCCCAGCATTTT.

The V gene is TRBV2, the J gene TRBJ2-5, with TRBD2 as a possible D gene (5 bases). The DNA end is a closer match to TRBJ2-7, so the J assignment may be wrong. Germline assignment: CDR1 SNHLY and CDR2 FYNNEI. The CDR3 totals 14 residues. The CDR3 spells CASTQAGHSYEQYF. CDR3 nucleotide sequence: TGTGCCAGCACGCAGGCGGGCCATTCCTACGAGCAGTACTTC.

This clone was observed a few times. This chain uses TRBV5-1 with TRBJ1-4; D remains ambiguous. The CDR3 has 15 residues. V gave up 0 bases and J gave up 0 bases, with 6 bases separating them. Germline CDR1 and CDR2: SGHRS and YFSETQ. The CDR3 coding sequence is TGCGCCAGCAGCTTGGGGCCAGCAACTAATGAAAAACTGTTTTTT. This translates into CASSLGPATNEKLFF.

CDR3 bases: TGTGCCAGCAGCCTACAGGGCCTGGCTGGAAACACCATATATTTT. Translation gives CASSLQGLAGNTIYF. This chain uses TRBV7-8 with TRBJ1-3; D might be TRBD1 (6 bases). The ends were cut back, 5 bases at V and 2 bases at J, with 13 bases in the middle. The CDR3 loop spans 15 amino acids. Germline V CDR1 and CDR2: SGHVS, FQNEAQ.

A few counts support this clone. This chain links TRBV5-1 with TRBJ2-7, with D possibly matching TRBD1 (7 bases). This CDR3 comprises 13 residues. V was trimmed by 0 bases and J by 12 bases, leaving 16 bases between them. Germline CDR1 SGHRS, CDR2 YFSETQ. CDR3 loop: CASSLVGGQDPYF. The CDR3 DNA is TGCGCCAGCAGCTTGGTGGGAGGACAGGACCCGTACTTC. The variable domain in full, with the rest retrieved from reference TRBV5-1 and TRBJ2-7, is KAGVTQTPRYLIKTRGQQVTLSCSPISGHRSVSWYQQTPGQGLQFLFEYFSETQRNKGNFPGRFSGRQFSNSRSEMNVSTLELGDSALYLCASSLVGGQDPYFGPGTRLTVT.

The gene calls are TRBV9 and TRBJ2-5, with TRBD2 matching 8 bases. V shed 4 bases, J shed 0 bases, and the junction held 5 bases outside the gene matches. Germline V CDR1 and CDR2: SGDLS, YYNGEE. CDR3 length: 15 amino acids. CDR3 nucleotide sequence: TGTGCCAGCAGCTTAGGCGGGAGGCACCAAGAGACCCAGTACTTC. Amino acid sequence: CASSLGGRHQETQYF.

This clone was observed a few times. This sequence joins TRBV19 and TRBJ2-1, with 8 positions matching TRBD1. CDR3 length equals 15 residues. V shed 6 bases and J 7 bases; nucleotides not matched to a gene: 11. CDR1 is LNHDA, CDR2 SQIVND, per germline (reference sequence). The CDR3: CASSRGLRVWNEQFF. CDR3 coding DNA: TGTGCCAGTAGCAGGGGGCTGAGGGTTTGGAATGAGCAGTTCTTC.

The V gene is TRBV7-9, the J gene TRBJ2-5, with D maybe TRBD1 (5 bases). The CDR3 has 13 amino acids. V lost 5 bases, J lost 5 bases, and 12 bases lay in between. Germline CDR1 is SEHNR and CDR2 is FQNEAQ (reference sequence). The chain's CDR3 is CASSPRGPETQYF. The CDR3 DNA reads TGTGCCAGCAGCCCTAGGGGTCCGGAGACCCAGTACTTC.

This clone was observed a handful of times. The V gene is TRBV5-4, the J gene TRBJ2-7; 7 nucleotides match TRBD2. Germline V gives CDR1 SGHNT, CDR2 YYREEE (reference sequence). V lost 3 bases and J lost 4; bases outside the gene matches: 10. This CDR3 has 15 amino acids. The DNA for the CDR3 is TGTGCCAGCAGCTGGGGGGGAGGGGCTGGGTACGAGCAGTACTTC. Its translation is CASSWGGGAGYEQYF.

This chain uses TRBV19 with TRBJ2-7, with TRBD2 identical over 7 bases. Germline CDR1 LNHDA, CDR2 SQIVND (reference sequence). V lost 5 bases and J lost 4; bases outside the gene matches: 14. The CDR3 loop spans 16 amino acids. DNA for the CDR3: TGTGCCAGTAGTCTCTCGAGCGGGGCCGTGGGGTACGAGCAGTACTTC. It yields the protein CASSLSSGAVGYEQYF.

This chain uses TRBV30 with TRBJ2-1, with D hard to call. CDR1 and CDR2 (germline): GTSNPN, SVGIG (reference sequence). Trimming took 0 bases from V and 6 from J, leaving 12 bases between them. The CDR3 length is 14 residues. This CDR3 reads CAWSVPRRGNEQFF. Here the CDR3 DNA reads TGTGCCTGGAGTGTACCCCGTAGAGGCAATGAGCAGTTCTTC.

The rearrangement uses TRBV4-2 and TRBJ1-5, with D unresolved. The CDR3 runs to 17 residues. The germline V and J ends were trimmed by 0 bases and 2 bases, with 14 bases remaining between them. Germline loops: CDR1 LGHNA, CDR2 YNFKEQ. As DNA, the CDR3 is TGTGCCAGCAGCCAAGACTACCAAGCCGGGGGCAATCAGCCCCAGCATTTT. Its translation: CASSQDYQAGGNQPQHF.

The chain combines TRBV13 with TRBJ2-5, with 7 bases lining up with TRBD1. The J call is uncertain, as TRBJ2-7 better fits the DNA end. Germline CDR1 and CDR2: PRHDT and FYEKMQ (reference sequence). The CDR3 has 12 amino acids. The CDR3 region has the DNA TGTGCCAGCAGCCCAGGGGGTCACGAGCAGTACTTC. Translated: CASSPGGHEQYF.